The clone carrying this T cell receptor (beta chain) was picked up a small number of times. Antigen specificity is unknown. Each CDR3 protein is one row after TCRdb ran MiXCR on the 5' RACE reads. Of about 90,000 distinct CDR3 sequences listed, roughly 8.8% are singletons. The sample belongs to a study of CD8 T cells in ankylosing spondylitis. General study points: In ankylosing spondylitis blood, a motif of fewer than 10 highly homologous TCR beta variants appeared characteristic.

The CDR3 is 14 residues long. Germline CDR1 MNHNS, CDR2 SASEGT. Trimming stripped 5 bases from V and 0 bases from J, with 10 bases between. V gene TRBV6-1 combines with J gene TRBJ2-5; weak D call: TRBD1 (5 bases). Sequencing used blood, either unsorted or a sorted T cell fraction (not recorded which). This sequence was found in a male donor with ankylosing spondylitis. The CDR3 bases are TGTGCCAGCAGTCGAGACAGAGACCAAGAGACCCAGTACTTC. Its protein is CASSRDRDQETQYF.